A selection of T cell receptor beta chains follows, all from one sample in a study of metastatic and nonmetastatic thyroid tumors. TCRdb re-clonotyped the PCR reads via MiXCR. The sample holds 35,000 to 50,000 clones, less than 20% seen once. Material: tumor tissue. The source of these receptors is a female donor with papillary thyroid cancer or a benign thyroid nodule (not recorded which). Some clones in this sample may be carry-over from other donors' samples. CDR3s include the opening cysteine and the closing phenylalanine or tryptophan. Fields, in order: V gene, J gene, clone size, D gene, CDR3 protein, CDR3 DNA. A D gene is named only where the DNA matches it firmly. For some rows the clone size is stated as once, few or many, or as a class when expanded; others skip it.

TRBV20-1,TRBJ2-7,many,-,CSARRTAAGLGYEQYF,TGCAGTGCTAGACGGACCGCAGCGGGTTTGGGGTACGAGCAGTACTTC
TRBV20-1,TRBJ2-1,many,TRBD2,CSANLAVGHEQFF,TGCAGTGCTAACCTAGCGGTCGGGCATGAGCAGTTCTTC
TRBV7-2,TRBJ2-1,many,TRBD2,CASSDLAGAALNEQFF,TGTGCCAGCAGCGACCTAGCGGGAGCTGCGTTGAATGAGCAGTTCTTC
TRBV7-8,TRBJ1-2,many,-,CASSLGGSYGYTF,TGTGCCAGCAGCTTAGGAGGGAGCTATGGCTACACCTTC
TRBV11-2,TRBJ2-3,many,-,CASSFRQATDTQYF,TGTGCCAGCAGCTTCCGACAGGCCACAGATACGCAGTATTTT
TRBV6-5,TRBJ2-3,few,-,CASSYSVDSAQYF,TGTGCCAGCAGTTACTCGGTTGACAGCGCGCAGTATTTT
TRBV7-8,TRBJ2-1,-,-,CASGQNRLVSEHFF,TGTGCCAGCGGCCAGAATAGACTAGTTTCTGAGCATTTCTTC
TRBV12-5,TRBJ2-5,few,TRBD2,CASGLSVSGRSETLYF,TGTGCTAGTGGTTTGTCTGTTAGCGGGAGGTCAGAGACCCTGTACTTC
TRBV15,TRBJ2-1,many,-,CATSGRWNEQFF,TGTGCCACCAGCGGAAGGTGGAATGAGCAGTTCTTC
TRBV20-1,TRBJ2-1,many,-,CRGTFGGRTDNEQFF,TGCAGGGGTACTTTTGGGGGGCGCACGGACAATGAGCAGTTCTTC
TRBV2,TRBJ2-7,-,-,CASSEKGSSVRSIHEQYF,TGTGCCAGCAGTGAAAAGGGGTCTAGCGTGAGGTCAATCCACGAGCAGTACTTC
TRBV24-1,TRBJ1-4,many,-,CATSATTGANEKLFF,TGTGCCACCAGTGCCACGACGGGGGCTAATGAAAAACTGTTTTTT
TRBV6-1,TRBJ1-6,few,TRBD1,CASSETGNSPLHF,TGCGCCAGCAGTGAGACAGGGAATTCACCCCTCCACTTT
TRBV5-6,TRBJ1-2,many,TRBD1,CASSSRGQSYGYTF,TGTGCCAGCAGCTCGCGGGGACAGTCTTATGGCTACACCTTC
TRBV2,TRBJ1-6,-,TRBD1,CASSVGTGSSPLHF,TGTGCCAGCAGTGTCGGGACAGGTTCGTCACCCCTCCACTTT
TRBV20-1,TRBJ2-5,-,TRBD2,CSARDPLAGGQETQYF,TGCAGTGCTAGAGACCCTCTAGCGGGAGGCCAAGAGACCCAGTACTTC
TRBV11-3,TRBJ2-2,-,TRBD2,CASSLDLAGRAGELFF,TGTGCCAGCAGCTTAGACCTAGCGGGACGGGCCGGGGAGCTGTTTTTT
TRBV20-1,TRBJ2-3,many,-,CSASPTGPTGDTQYF,TGCAGTGCTAGCCCCACCGGGCCCACAGGGGATACGCAGTATTTT
TRBV12-3/TRBV12-4,TRBJ2-7,many,-,CASSENIDYEQYF,TGTGCCAGCAGTGAAAATATTGACTACGAGCAGTACTTC
TRBV25-1,TRBJ2-3,-,TRBD2,CASSDGPAGSLGADTQYF,TGTGCCAGCAGTGACGGCCCAGCGGGATCATTGGGGGCAGATACGCAGTATTTT
TRBV11-2,TRBJ2-7,few,-,CASSPSWVIDEQYF,TGTGCCAGCAGCCCCAGTTGGGTGATCGATGAGCAGTACTTC
TRBV29-1,TRBJ2-1,few,-,CSVTGSRPILDEQLF,TGCAGCGTGACTGGGTCCCGCCCTATTCTCGATGAGCAGCTCTTC
TRBV28,TRBJ1-6,few,-,CASSLGGRGARFNSPLHF,TGTGCCAGCAGTTTGGGGGGGAGGGGCGCAAGATTTAATTCACCCCTCCACTTT
TRBV19,TRBJ2-7,many,TRBD1,CASSERTGVYEQYF,TGTGCCAGTAGCGAAAGGACAGGGGTCTACGAGCAGTACTTC
TRBV19,TRBJ2-7,many,TRBD1,CASSISAGGFYEQYF,TGTGCCAGTAGTATATCGGCAGGGGGTTTCTACGAGCAGTACTTC
TRBV20-1,TRBJ2-7,many,-,CSASFGPLFDEQYF,TGCAGTGCTAGTTTCGGACCCTTGTTCGACGAGCAGTACTTC
TRBV10-3,TRBJ1-6,-,TRBD1,CAISESQQGGNNSPLHF,TGTGCCATCAGTGAGTCCCAGCAGGGGGGAAATAATTCACCCCTCCACTTT
TRBV13,TRBJ2-2,-,-,CASRFGLEQFFGPGNTGELFF,-
TRBV11-2,TRBJ1-5,many,TRBD1,CASSVGTAFYSNQPQHF,TGTGCCAGCAGCGTCGGGACAGCGTTCTATAGCAATCAGCCCCAGCATTTT